Listed below are T cell receptor beta chains from one sample, sequenced in a study of beta chain features in type 1 diabetes. Profiling relied on immunoSEQ multiplex PCR, and the TCRdb table lists in-frame clones only, not all of them. In the table there are under 450,000 clones, 11% to 15% of which are singletons. The sample was naive CD4+ T cells from blood. The receptor set was obtained from a man aged 25 to 45 in good health. CDR3s include the opening cysteine and the closing phenylalanine or tryptophan.

>TRBV18|TRBJ2-7
CASSQGFYEQYF
>TRBV14|TRBJ2-5
CASSPILSGWETQYF
>TRBV20-1|TRBJ2-1
CSAVGGLQFF
>TRBV7-2|TRBJ2-3
CASSLSPRDTQYF
>TRBV5-1|TRBJ2-1
CASSLDPYRASYNEQFF
>TRBV30|TRBJ1-1
CAWKPRGRNTEAFF
>TRBV5-6|TRBJ1-2
CASSMTANYGYTF
>TRBV5-6|TRBJ2-3
CASSVVTGEDTQYF
>TRBV7-2|TRBJ2-3
CASSYTIQGDTQYF
>TRBV14|TRBJ1-1
CASSNPGVDNTEAFF
>TRBV10-3|TRBJ2-5
CAISYQETQYF
>TRBV9|TRBJ2-1
CASSVRGQTSLDEQFF
>TRBV10-3|TRBJ1-4
CAIRSNEKLFF
>TRBV9|TRBJ2-3
CASSVFLRGTDTQYF
>TRBV9|TRBJ2-3
CASSVGGLAGAVTQYF
>TRBV7-2|TRBJ2-5
CASSSQLAGGPGQTQYF
>TRBV7-7|TRBJ2-3
CASSLDSSATQYF
>TRBV27|TRBJ2-6
CASSLVGLGANVLTF
>TRBV29-1|TRBJ1-1
CSAWNTEAFF
>TRBV29-1|TRBJ2-4
CSVVSAASLHIQYF
>TRBV7-2|TRBJ2-4
CASSLAWSLDIQYF
>TRBV9|TRBJ2-5
CASSGDRFVEETQYF
>TRBV7-2|TRBJ2-3
CASSLNSGGTDTQYF
>TRBV4-3|TRBJ2-1
CASSQGTTYNEQFF
>TRBV7-2|TRBJ2-3
CASSFPMDTQYF
>TRBV23-1|TRBJ1-1
CASSQSHDRTNTEAFF
>TRBV7-6|TRBJ1-1
CASSERNTEAFF
>TRBV7-8|TRBJ2-2
CASSLTGRLNTGELFF
>TRBV10-3|TRBJ2-3
CAITAVFSDTQYF
>TRBV30|TRBJ1-3
CAWSGGSSGNTIYF
>TRBV5-1|TRBJ1-5
CASSLEGARVGQPQHF
>TRBV6-5|TRBJ2-2
CASSRSGELFF
>TRBV12-5|TRBJ2-1
CASGLPGQGSFSSYNEQFF